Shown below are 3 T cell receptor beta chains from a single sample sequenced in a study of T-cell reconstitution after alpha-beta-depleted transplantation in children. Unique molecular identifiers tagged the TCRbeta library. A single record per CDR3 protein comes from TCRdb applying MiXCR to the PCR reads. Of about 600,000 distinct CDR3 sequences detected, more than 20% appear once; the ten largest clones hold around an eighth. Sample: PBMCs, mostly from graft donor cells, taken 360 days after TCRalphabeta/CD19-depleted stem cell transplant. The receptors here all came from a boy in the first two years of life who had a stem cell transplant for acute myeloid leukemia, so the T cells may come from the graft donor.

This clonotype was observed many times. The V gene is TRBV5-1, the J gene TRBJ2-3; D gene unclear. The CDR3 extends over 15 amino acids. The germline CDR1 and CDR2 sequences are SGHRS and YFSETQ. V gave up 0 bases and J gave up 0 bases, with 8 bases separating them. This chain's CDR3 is CASSLDTISTDTQYF. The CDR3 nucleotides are TGCGCCAGCAGCTTGGACACTATAAGCACAGATACGCAGTATTTT.

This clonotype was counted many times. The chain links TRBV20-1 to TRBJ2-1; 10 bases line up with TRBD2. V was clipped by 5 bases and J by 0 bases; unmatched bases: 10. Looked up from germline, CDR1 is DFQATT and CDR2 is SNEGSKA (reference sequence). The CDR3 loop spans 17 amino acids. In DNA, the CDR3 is TGCAGTGCTCTCCCTCTAGCGGGGGCAAGCTCCTACAATGAGCAGTTCTTC. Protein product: CSALPLAGASSYNEQFF.

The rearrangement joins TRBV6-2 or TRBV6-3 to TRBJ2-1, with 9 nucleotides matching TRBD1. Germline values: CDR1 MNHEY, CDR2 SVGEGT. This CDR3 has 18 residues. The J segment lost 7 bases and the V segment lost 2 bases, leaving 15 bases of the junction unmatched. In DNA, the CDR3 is TGTGCCAGCAGTTACAAGGGACAGGGACCCGTTCGGAGGAATGAGCAGTTCTTC. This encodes CASSYKGQGPVRRNEQFF.